Each of the 25 T cell receptor beta chains below was sequenced from the same sample in a study of blood T cell repertoires in COVID-19. TCRdb's copy holds only in-frame clones and misses some; the assay was immunoSEQ multiplex PCR. Of about 130,000 clones listed, 79% are singletons. Source material: peripheral blood. The origin of the receptors is a woman aged 65 to 85 with COVID-19, enrolled during active disease.

The rearrangement uses TRBV3-1 (or the pseudogene TRBV3-2) and TRBJ2-1; 9 bases map to TRBD2. The J segment lost 4 bases and the V segment lost 4 bases, leaving 11 bases of the junction unmatched. Germline V gene sequence: CDR1 LGHDT, CDR2 YNNKEL (reference sequence). The CDR3 length is 17 residues. The CDR3 region has the DNA TGTGCCAGCAGCCCGGCTAGTGCGAGCGGGAGGTACAATGAGCAGTTCTTC. Its translation is CASSPASASGRYNEQFF.

CDR3 DNA: TGTGCCATAGAGGAGAGGACTGAAGCTTTCTTT. This codes for CAIEERTEAFF. The V gene is TRBV28, the J gene TRBJ1-1; no reliable D call. V dropped 10 bases and J dropped 5 bases, with 11 bases sitting between them. CDR1 is MDHEN and CDR2 is SYDVKM in the germline V gene. The CDR3 loop spans 11 amino acids.

The rearrangement uses TRBV9 and TRBJ1-2, with a tentative D call TRBD1 (6 bases). Germline V CDR1 and CDR2: SGDLS, YYNGEE. The CDR3 runs to 13 residues. The V and J ends lost 3 bases and 4 bases respectively, with 10 bases between them. This CDR3 is CASSAQGPYGYTF. The CDR3 coding sequence is TGTGCCAGCAGCGCACAGGGTCCCTATGGCTACACCTTC. Filled out from reference TRBV9 and TRBJ1-2, the complete variable domain reads DSGVTQTPKHLITATGQRVTLRCSPRSGDLSVYWYQQSLDQGLQFLIQYYNGEERAKGNILERFSAQQFPDLHSELNLSSLELGDSALYFCASSAQGPYGYTFGSGTRLTVV.

The chain is built from TRBV3-1 (or the pseudogene TRBV3-2) and TRBJ1-2; the D gene is possibly TRBD1 (6 bases). V shed 0 bases and J shed 8 bases, with 16 bases lying between them. Germline V gives CDR1 LGHDT, CDR2 YNNKEL (reference sequence). The CDR3 is 15 amino acids. This CDR3 reads CASSQDFSGASGYTF. CDR3 in DNA: TGTGCCAGCAGCCAAGATTTTTCAGGGGCGAGCGGCTACACCTTC.

This clone was detected only once. The CDR3: CSASLDIEAFF. For the CDR3, the DNA is TGCAGTGCGAGCCTGGACATTGAAGCTTTCTTT. The V and J genes are TRBV20-1 and TRBJ1-1; D may be TRBD1 (5 bases). Germline loops: CDR1 DFQATT, CDR2 SNEGSKA (reference sequence). This CDR3 region has 11 residues. The V end was cut by 6 bases, the J end by 7 bases, with 12 bases between.

This chain uses TRBV19 with TRBJ2-5; 7 nucleotides align to TRBD2. CDR1 and CDR2 from the germline V gene are LNHDA and SQIVND (reference sequence). V shed 7 bases and J 0 bases; nucleotides not matched to a gene: 5. The CDR3 is made up of 14 amino acids. CDR3 nucleotide sequence: TGTGCCAGTAAGAGCGGGGCGAACCAAGAGACCCAGTACTTC. Its translation: CASKSGANQETQYF. Variable domain in full (rest from reference TRBV19 and TRBJ2-5): DGGITQSPKYLFRKEGQNVTLSCEQNLNHDAMYWYRQDPGQGLRLIYYSQIVNDFQKGDIAEGYSVSREKKESFPLTVTSAQKNPTAFYLCASKSGANQETQYFGPGTRLLVL.

About this clone: Other DNA variants within this sample encode the same CDR3. The chain links TRBV5-1 to TRBJ1-6; 9 positions match TRBD1. The V and J ends lost 0 bases and 9 bases, in that order; junction bases with no gene match: 4. The CDR3 loop spans 15 amino acids. The germline V gene encodes CDR1 SGHRS and CDR2 YFSETQ. The CDR3 here is CASSLGQGVGSPLHF. The CDR3 DNA reads as TGCGCCAGCAGCTTGGGACAGGGGGTAGGTTCACCCCTCCACTTT. The complete variable domain, with remaining parts taken from reference TRBV5-1 and TRBJ1-6, reads KAGVTQTPRYLIKTRGQQVTLSCSPISGHRSVSWYQQTPGQGLQFLFEYFSETQRNKGNFPGRFSGRQFSNSRSEMNVSTLELGDSALYLCASSLGQGVGSPLHFGNGTRLTVT.

This clone was counted between two and nine times. The V gene is TRBV30, the J gene TRBJ1-2, with D possibly matching TRBD1 (6 bases). CDR3 length: 12 amino acids. Trimming removed 2 bases from V and 10 bases from J, with 14 bases in between. Germline V CDR1 and CDR2: GTSNPN, SVGIG (reference sequence). CDR3 region: CAWSRQAGVYTF. CDR3 DNA sequence: TGTGCCTGGAGTCGACAGGCGGGGGTCTACACCTTC.

The chain carries TRBV4-1 and TRBJ1-2; 9 positions match TRBD1. Trimming cost V 4 bases and J 5 bases; bases outside gene matches: 11. CDR1 and CDR2 from the germline V gene are MGHRA and YSYEKL. The CDR3 sequence is 16 residues long. The CDR3 here is CASSLLPGQGLYGYTF. CDR3 nucleotide sequence: TGCGCCAGCAGCCTGTTACCGGGACAGGGATTGTATGGCTACACCTTC.

The rearrangement joins TRBV19 to TRBJ2-2; 10 bases line up with TRBD1. The length of the CDR3 is 16 residues. With 6 bases clipped from V and 7 bases from J, the junction kept 11 bases outside the gene matches. Germline V CDR1 and CDR2: LNHDA, SQIVND (reference sequence). CDR3 region: CASRKGDRGVGGELFF. CDR3 bases: TGTGCCAGTAGAAAGGGGGACAGGGGAGTTGGCGGGGAGCTGTTTTTT.

The V and J genes are TRBV29-1 and TRBJ1-2; TRBD1 agrees at 9 bases. V gave up 6 bases and J gave up 5 bases; unmatched junction bases: 7. The CDR3 has 13 amino acids. From germline, CDR1 is SQVTM and CDR2 ANQGSEA. CDR3 nucleotides: TGCAGCGTCTCCCGACAGGGGGGTTATGGCTACACCTTC. As protein: CSVSRQGGYGYTF.

Here the CDR3 reads CASTQGQGENQPQHF. The CDR3 DNA reads as TGTGCCAGTACGCAGGGGCAGGGTGAGAATCAGCCCCAGCATTTT. The rearrangement uses TRBV19 and TRBJ1-5, with D maybe TRBD1 (6 bases). Looked up from germline, CDR1 is LNHDA and CDR2 is SQIVND (reference sequence). V was cut by 7 bases and J by 4 bases, with 17 bases left in between. The CDR3 is 15 amino acids.

The chain uses TRBV6-5 and TRBJ2-5; a weak D match, TRBD2 (6 bases). The CDR3 contains 13 residues. Trimming stripped 2 bases from V and 2 bases from J, with 6 bases between. Germline values: CDR1 MNHEY, CDR2 SVGAGI. CDR3 nucleotides: TGTGCCAGCAGTTACGGGGGGCAAGAGACCCAGTACTTC. This translates into CASSYGGQETQYF.

This chain joins TRBV7-9 and TRBJ2-7, with 7 positions matching TRBD2. The V segment lost 2 bases and the J segment 4 bases; nucleotides outside the gene matches: 5. CDR3 length: 14 amino acids. Germline-derived CDR1 and CDR2 are SEHNR and FQNEAQ (reference sequence). The CDR3 DNA sequence: TGTGCCAGCAGCTTAAGGGCGGGGGAATACGAGCAGTACTTC. Its protein is CASSLRAGEYEQYF.

The chain recombines TRBV30 with TRBJ1-3; D is undetermined. Germline CDR1 is GTSNPN and CDR2 is SVGIG (reference sequence). Trimming removed 4 bases at V and 0 bases at J, with 16 bases between. The CDR3 has 16 amino acids. CDR3: CAWNSRVGVSGNTIYF. CDR3 nucleotides: TGTGCCTGGAACTCGAGGGTGGGCGTCTCTGGAAACACCATATATTTT.

The V and J genes are TRBV11-2 and TRBJ1-6; D is ambiguous. Per the germline V gene, CDR1 is SGHAT and CDR2 is FQNNGV. Trimming pared 3 bases from V and 7 bases from J, leaving 10 bases between. CDR3 length: 14 residues. CDR3 amino acids: CASSFSRNNSPLHF. The DNA of the CDR3 is TGTGCCAGCAGCTTTTCTAGGAACAATTCACCCCTCCACTTT.

This clone was picked up one time. V is TRBV9 and J is TRBJ2-1; 9 bases agree with TRBD2. Germline loops: CDR1 SGDLS, CDR2 YYNGEE. The junction had 6 bases not matched to a gene; V was cut back by 6 bases and J by 2 bases. CDR3 length equals 15 residues. The CDR3 spells CASTPAGGAYNEQFF. Written as DNA, the CDR3 is TGTGCCAGCACCCCAGCGGGGGGCGCCTACAATGAGCAGTTCTTC.

The rearrangement uses TRBV24-1 and TRBJ2-3, with D possibly matching TRBD1 (5 bases). The CDR3 runs to 13 residues. Trimming left V 6 bases short and J 3 bases short, with 9 bases between. CDR1 KGHDR and CDR2 SFDVKD come from the germline V gene. CDR3: CATSQGSTDTQYF. The DNA for the CDR3 is TGTGCCACCAGTCAGGGTTCGACAGATACGCAGTATTTT.

The chain has TRBV19 and TRBJ2-1; D is perhaps TRBD2 (6 bases). The CDR3 contains 15 residues. CDR1 and CDR2 from the germline V gene are LNHDA and SQIVND (reference sequence). With 0 bases removed from V and 7 bases from J, the gap between germline ends came to 13 bases. The CDR3 sequence: CASSIDQGLRNEQFF. In DNA form, the CDR3 reads TGTGCCAGTAGTATAGATCAGGGACTGCGAAATGAGCAGTTCTTC.

The genes are TRBV25-1 and TRBJ2-3, with TRBD2 as a possible D gene (6 bases). CDR1 and CDR2 (germline): MGHDK, SYGVNS. The CDR3 totals 15 residues. V shed 6 bases and J shed 0 bases, with 13 bases lying between them. In DNA form, the CDR3 reads TGTGCCAGCAGGTTTAGCGGCCCGAGCACAGATACGCAGTATTTT. Its protein is CASRFSGPSTDTQYF.

V usage is TRBV30 and J usage is TRBJ2-7; 14 bases map to TRBD2. Germline loops: CDR1 GTSNPN, CDR2 SVGIG (reference sequence). J gave up 7 bases and V 2 bases, and 16 bases lay outside the gene matches. There are 18 residues in the CDR3. CDR3: CAWSLTPMTSGGAGEQYF. The CDR3 DNA reads as TGTGCCTGGAGTCTCACCCCGATGACTAGCGGGGGGGCTGGGGAGCAGTACTTC. Filled out from reference TRBV30 and TRBJ2-7, the complete variable domain reads SQTIHQWPATLVQPVGSPLSLECTVEGTSNPNLYWYRQAAGRGLQLLFYSVGIGQISSEVPQNLSASRPQDRQFILSSKKLLLSDSGFYLCAWSLTPMTSGGAGEQYFGPGTRLTVT.

In its sample, this clone was seen a few times. The CDR3 DNA follows: TGTGCCAGCAGAAGCCCGGGAGCTATGCGCAATGAGCAGTTCTTC. Translation: CASRSPGAMRNEQFF. This chain joins TRBV6-5 and TRBJ2-1; a weak D match, TRBD2 (6 bases). V was clipped by 6 bases and J by 6 bases, with 18 bases between them. Germline loops: CDR1 MNHEY, CDR2 SVGAGI. This CDR3 comprises 15 residues.

This chain joins TRBV3-1 (or the pseudogene TRBV3-2) and TRBJ2-1; TRBD1 aligns across 10 bases. The CDR3 covers 19 residues. Germline assignment: CDR1 LGHDT and CDR2 YNNKEL (reference sequence). The V and J ends lost 6 bases and 0 bases, in that order; junction bases with no gene match: 14. DNA of the CDR3: TGTGCCAGCAGGCACAGGCGGACAGGGGGGCCCAGCTCCTACAATGAGCAGTTCTTC. It codes for CASRHRRTGGPSSYNEQFF.

The chain is built from TRBV20-1 and TRBJ1-4; no firm D call. Germline V gene sequence: CDR1 DFQATT, CDR2 SNEGSKA (reference sequence). This CDR3 region has 13 residues. Trimming took off 3 bases at V and 4 bases at J, with 9 bases between the two ends. As DNA, the CDR3 is TGCAGTGCTAGTCGTCAGGTTAATGAAAAACTGTTTTTT. Protein product: CSASRQVNEKLFF.

The chain recombines TRBV6-5 with TRBJ1-2, with D possibly being TRBD1 (6 bases). CDR3 length: 13 amino acids. Germline V CDR1 and CDR2: MNHEY, SVGAGI. V shed 6 bases and J shed 8 bases, with 16 bases lying between them. This CDR3 reads CASRNDRSRGYTF. The CDR3 nucleotides are TGTGCCAGCAGAAATGACAGGTCTAGAGGCTACACCTTC.